This T cell receptor beta chain was identified during a study of blood T cells in healthy people across ages. Germline trimming cut 1 base from V and 8 bases from J; bases unmatched to any gene: 16. The germline V gene has CDR1 DFQATT and CDR2 SNEGSKA (reference sequence). This CDR3 region has 16 residues. Study outcomes and limitations: Correlation between TCR beta diversity and naive T cell percentage was strong.

This clonotype was observed many times. Its target is unknown. A second PCR, run for about 6 to 11 cycles, used a sample-barcoded 5' primer plus a J-beta primer mix. TCRdb fed the 5' RACE reads into MiXCR, producing one record per CDR3 protein. The repertoire holds 750,000 to 950,000 distinct CDR3 sequences, with about 27% as singletons. This sample was also put to use in a study of T cells of mothers and their children. That paper adds: Samples were obtained from a few healthy Caucasian mothers and their six children. Each child contributed approximately 2.9 million TCR beta CDR3 reads, while each mother contributed over 8 million. The study found slightly higher but non-significant overlap in related versus unrelated mother-child pairs.

Sequenced input: blood. This TCR was sampled from a woman aged 40 to 50 in good health. The chain recombines TRBV20-1 with TRBJ1-2; 7 bases are a match to TRBD1. CDR3 region: CSARGATGSGRYGYTF. The DNA of the CDR3 is TGCAGTGCTAGAGGTGCGACAGGGAGCGGAAGGTACGGCTACACCTTC.